One sample yielded the 23 T cell receptor beta chains listed below, sequenced in a study of T cell clones after liver transplantation. Their antigens remain unidentified. Sequencing of dividing CFSE-low cells from the MLR defined alloreactive TCRbeta sequences. Sequencing used immunoSEQ multiplex PCR; TCRdb keeps in-frame clones, though not all of them. The top ten clones hold approximately 15% of a sample with fewer than 5,000 clones, roughly 30% of them seen once. Sequencing used CD4+ T cells from cultured PBMCs. All receptors come from a human patient who received a liver transplant. The graft donor may have contributed some T cells.

The chain recombines TRBV6-1 with TRBJ2-5; 9 nucleotides agree with TRBD1. V dropped 6 bases and J dropped 5; count of bases not matched to a gene: 10. CDR3 length equals 15 residues. Germline lookup yields CDR1 MNHNS and CDR2 SASEGT. CDR3 DNA sequence: TGTGCCAGCAGCTATAATACAGGGGGCGGTGAGACCCAGTACTTC. Translating it yields CASSYNTGGGETQYF.

This clone was counted between two and nine times. CDR3 sequence: CASSPNRGYEQYF. The CDR3 DNA reads as TGTGCCAGCAGCCCTAACAGGGGTTACGAGCAGTACTTC. V gene TRBV7-8 combines with J gene TRBJ2-7; 7 nucleotides match TRBD1. With 5 bases clipped from V and 4 bases from J, the junction kept 5 bases outside the gene matches. The CDR3 is 13 residues long. CDR1 and CDR2 (germline): SGHVS, FQNEAQ. Combining the CDR3 with reference TRBV7-8 and TRBJ2-7 gives the whole variable domain GAGVSQSPRYKVAKRGQDVALRCDPISGHVSLFWYQQALGQGPEFLTYFQNEAQLDKSGLPSDRFFAERPEGSVSTLKIQRTQQEDSAVYLCASSPNRGYEQYFGPGTRLTVT.

This clone rates as medium-sized. V gene TRBV7-3 combines with J gene TRBJ2-1; D tentatively reads TRBD1 or TRBD2 (5 bases each). Trimming took 2 bases from V and 2 from J, leaving 7 bases between them. This CDR3 is 14 amino acids long. Germline V gives CDR1 SGHTA, CDR2 FQGTGA. CDR3 region: CASSLGGTYNEQFF. CDR3 bases: TGTGCCAGCAGCTTAGGGGGAACCTACAATGAGCAGTTCTTC.

This chain connects TRBV5-1 to TRBJ2-1, with D hard to call. Trimming took 2 bases from V and 10 from J, leaving 16 bases between them. The CDR3 runs 14 residues. Germline CDR1 and CDR2: SGHRS and YFSETQ. CDR3 protein: CASSLGQIIGEQFF. The CDR3 DNA reads TGCGCCAGCAGCTTAGGCCAGATCATAGGGGAGCAGTTCTTC.

V usage is TRBV18 and J usage is TRBJ2-1; tentative D call: TRBD1 (5 bases). This CDR3 comprises 16 residues. Per germline, CDR1 KGHSH and CDR2 LQKENI. Trimming took 3 bases from V and 1 from J, leaving 13 bases between them. The DNA for the CDR3 is TGTGCCAGCTCACCTCCAGGAAGGGGATCCTACAATGAGCAGTTCTTC. It translates to CASSPPGRGSYNEQFF.

In its sample, this clone was seen a few times. Since a much larger clone is just one base distant, this may be a read error. V and J are TRBV11-2 and TRBJ2-3; D call uncertain. V gave up 2 bases and J gave up 11 bases, with 14 bases separating them. In germline, CDR1 is SGHAT, CDR2 FQNNGV. CDR3 size: 13 residues. The CDR3 region is CASSLIGPAVQYF. The CDR3 DNA sequence: TGTGCCAGCAGCTTAATCGGACCGGCGGTGCAGTATTTT. The full variable domain, rest sourced from reference TRBV11-2 and TRBJ2-3, is EAGVAQSPRYKIIEKRQSVAFWCNPISGHATLYWYQQILGQGPKLLIQFQNNGVVDDSQLPKDRFSAERLKGVDSTLKIQPAKLEDSAVYLCASSLIGPAVQYFGPGTRLTVL.

This clone was found a few times. The CDR3 protein is CASSYWRLNEQFF. The CDR3 DNA follows: TGTGCCAGCAGTTACTGGAGGCTGAATGAGCAGTTCTTC. V usage is TRBV6-6 and J usage is TRBJ2-1; D possibly corresponds to TRBD2 (5 bases). Trimming cost V 1 base and J 7 bases, with 8 bases left between them. The CDR3 covers 13 residues. CDR1 and CDR2 (germline): MNHNY, SVGAGI (reference sequence).

As to this clone: The conserved phenylalanine or tryptophan is not found at the CDR3 terminus, so this likely reflects a read error. The DNA is omitted, as the CDR3 cannot be located on it reliably, and the CDR3 follows TCRdb's listing. The chain couples TRBV21-1 to TRBJ1-1. TRBV21-1 is designated a pseudogene. The CDR3 comprises 14 residues, both ends counted. CDR3 sequence reads: CASRGKIATQFALK.

The chain recombines TRBV6-6 with TRBJ2-7; 9 bases agree with TRBD1. Unmatched junction bases numbered 1, after V lost 8 bases and J lost 2 bases. There are 12 residues in the CDR3. Germline-derived CDR1 and CDR2 are MNHNY and SVGAGI (reference sequence). The CDR3 region is CASGTGTYEQYF. For the CDR3, the DNA is TGTGCCAGCGGGACAGGGACCTACGAGCAGTACTTC.

The V call is TRBV7-2, the J call TRBJ2-2; D uncertain. From germline, CDR1 is SGHTA and CDR2 FQGNSA. V shed 5 bases and J shed 5 bases, with 9 bases lying between them. The CDR3 extends over 13 amino acids. CDR3 loop: CASSPPITGELFF. The CDR3 region has the DNA TGTGCCAGCAGCCCGCCGATTACCGGGGAGCTGTTTTTT.

The table lists this clone with a few counts. This chain links TRBV21-1 with TRBJ1-4; the table assigns TRBD1, which was not confirmed against the DNA. TRBV21-1 is an annotated pseudogene. The CDR3 covers 17 residues. For the CDR3, the DNA is TGTGCCAGCAGCAAAAGAGACAGGGGGCGAGTTAATGAAAAACTGTTTTTT. The encoded protein is CASSKRDRGRVNEKLFF.

This clone was seen only a few times. The chain carries TRBV7-2 and TRBJ2-1; TRBD2 agrees at 15 bases. CDR1 and CDR2 (germline): SGHTA, FQGNSA. The CDR3 sequence is 16 residues long. The ends lost 4 bases at V and 7 bases at J; junction bases unmatched: 5. As DNA, the CDR3 is TGTGCCAGCAGCTCCACGGGACTAGCGGGAGGTAATGAGCAGTTCTTC. Translating gives CASSSTGLAGGNEQFF.

This clone is medium-sized. The chain recombines TRBV10-3 with TRBJ1-1; 7 positions agree with TRBD1. Losses at the gene ends were 3 bases for V and 2 bases for J; bases not matched to a gene: 6. CDR1 and CDR2 from the germline V gene are ENHRY and SYGVKD. CDR3 length: 15 residues. The CDR3 coding sequence is TGTGCCATCAGTGAAACAGGACAGGCTAACACTGAAGCTTTCTTT. It is translated as CAISETGQANTEAFF.

There are a few counts of this clone. The genes are TRBV19 and TRBJ2-2; D could derive from TRBD1 or TRBD2 (5 bases each). Germline lookup yields CDR1 LNHDA and CDR2 SQIVND (reference sequence). The CDR3 consists of 15 residues. V shed 5 bases and J shed 4 bases, with 14 bases lying between them. In DNA, the CDR3 is TGTGCCAGTAGTCCTCCGGGACCCCGCACCGGGGAGCTGTTTTTT. This translates into CASSPPGPRTGELFF.

This rearrangement joins TRBV11-2 to TRBJ2-7, with TRBD1 identical over 10 bases. V was pared by 1 base and J by 6 bases, with 9 bases of the junction left unmatched. CDR3 length: 16 amino acids. Per germline, CDR1 SGHAT and CDR2 FQNNGV. The CDR3, as DNA: TGTGCCAGCAGCTTAGTGGGGACAGGGGCTAAAAGCGAGCAGTACTTC. It is translated as CASSLVGTGAKSEQYF. Using reference TRBV11-2 and TRBJ2-7 for the parts outside the CDR3, the full variable domain is EAGVAQSPRYKIIEKRQSVAFWCNPISGHATLYWYQQILGQGPKLLIQFQNNGVVDDSQLPKDRFSAERLKGVDSTLKIQPAKLEDSAVYLCASSLVGTGAKSEQYFGPGTRLTVT.

This clone was seen a few times. CDR3 coding DNA: TGTGCCAGCAGCTATCAGGGGTCCAGCCCCAACGAGCAGTACTTC. Amino acid sequence: CASSYQGSSPNEQYF. The V call is TRBV5-4, the J call TRBJ2-7; D may be TRBD1 (6 bases). Germline CDR1 reads SGHNT; CDR2 reads YYREEE (reference sequence). V shed 3 bases and J shed 5 bases, with 18 bases lying between them. This CDR3 comprises 15 residues.

This clone was seen a handful of times. J is TRBJ1-5 and V is TRBV5-4; perhaps TRBD1 as D (6 bases). The ends were cut back, 2 bases at V and 9 bases at J, with 9 bases in the middle. Germline lookup yields CDR1 SGHNT and CDR2 YYREEE (reference sequence). This CDR3 comprises 12 residues. CDR3 loop: CASSLLRGPQHF. The CDR3 DNA follows: TGTGCCAGCAGCTTACTCAGGGGGCCCCAGCATTTT.

This clone was detected only a few times. This chain connects TRBV6-5 to TRBJ1-2; weak D call: TRBD1 (6 bases). The CDR3 spans 12 residues. Germline CDR1 MNHEY, CDR2 SVGAGI. V dropped 5 bases and J dropped 8 bases, with 12 bases sitting between them. The CDR3 DNA follows: TGTGCCAGCAGTGAAAGGGGGTACGGCTACACCTTC. It encodes CASSERGYGYTF.

The rearrangement uses TRBV4-3 and TRBJ2-6; D unclear. V was clipped by 2 bases and J by 1 base, with 9 bases between them. The CDR3 totals 16 residues. Germline V gene lookup returns CDR1 LGHNA and CDR2 YSLEER. The CDR3 nucleotides read TGCGCCAGCAGCCAACGCCGCCAATCTGGGGCCAACGTCCTGACTTTC. Protein: CASSQRRQSGANVLTF.

This rearrangement joins TRBV7-2 to TRBJ2-5; 9 bases map to TRBD1. This CDR3 spans 14 amino acids. J was trimmed by 5 bases and V by 5 bases; bases with no gene match: 6. Germline lookup yields CDR1 SGHTA and CDR2 FQGNSA. The CDR3: CASSPGTGTETQYF. DNA for the CDR3: TGTGCCAGCAGCCCCGGGACAGGGACGGAGACCCAGTACTTC.

There are a few counts of this clone. The chain carries TRBV5-1 and TRBJ2-5; D is unresolved. The V end lost 1 base, the J end lost 1 base, and 2 bases lay between the germline ends. The CDR3 contains 12 residues. The V gene's germline CDR1 is SGHRS and CDR2 YFSETQ. Here the CDR3 reads CASSLIQETQYF. The CDR3 region has the DNA TGCGCCAGCAGCTTGATCCAAGAGACCCAGTACTTC.

This clone was detected a few times. The rearrangement joins TRBV5-6 to TRBJ1-5; D unclear. This CDR3 is built from 13 residues. Germline CDR1 is SGHDT and CDR2 is YYEEEE. V dropped 0 bases and J dropped 5 bases, with 6 bases sitting between them. The CDR3 here is CASSLGQDQPQHF. CDR3 nucleotide sequence: TGTGCCAGCAGCTTGGGGCAGGATCAGCCCCAGCATTTT. The complete variable domain, with remaining parts taken from reference TRBV5-6 and TRBJ1-5, reads DAGVTQSPTHLIKTRGQQVTLRCSPKSGHDTVSWYQQALGQGPQFIFQYYEEEERQRGNFPDRFSGHQFPNYSSELNVNALLLGDSALYLCASSLGQDQPQHFGDGTRLSIL.

This clone was observed a handful of times. The gene calls are TRBV5-4 and TRBJ2-6; unclear D gene. From germline, CDR1 is SGHNT and CDR2 YYREEE (reference sequence). The CDR3 consists of 14 residues. Trimming removed 3 bases at V and 0 bases at J, with 4 bases between. The CDR3 region has the DNA TGTGCCAGCAGCTCCCGCTCTGGGGCCAACGTCCTGACTTTC. This encodes CASSSRSGANVLTF.